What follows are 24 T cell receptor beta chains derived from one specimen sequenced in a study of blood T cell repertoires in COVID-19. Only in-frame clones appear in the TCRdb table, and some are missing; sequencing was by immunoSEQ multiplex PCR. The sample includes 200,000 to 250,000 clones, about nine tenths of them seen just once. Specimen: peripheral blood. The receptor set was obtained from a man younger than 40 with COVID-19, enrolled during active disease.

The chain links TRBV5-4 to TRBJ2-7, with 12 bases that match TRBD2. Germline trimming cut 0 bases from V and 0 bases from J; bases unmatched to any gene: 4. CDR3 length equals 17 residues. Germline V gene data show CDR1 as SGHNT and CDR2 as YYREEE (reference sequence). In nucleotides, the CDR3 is TGTGCCAGCAGCTTGGGGCTAGCGGGAGGGAACTCCTACGAGCAGTACTTC. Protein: CASSLGLAGGNSYEQYF.

The CDR3 DNA sequence: TGTGCCAGCAGCTTAGCCCTGACAGGGCCCACTGAAGCTTTCTTT. Translating it yields CASSLALTGPTEAFF. The chain employs TRBV7-9 and TRBJ1-1; TRBD1 agrees at 7 bases. With 0 bases clipped from V and 4 bases from J, the junction kept 5 bases outside the gene matches. The CDR3 consists of 15 residues. Germline CDR1 is SEHNR and CDR2 is FQNEAQ (reference sequence).

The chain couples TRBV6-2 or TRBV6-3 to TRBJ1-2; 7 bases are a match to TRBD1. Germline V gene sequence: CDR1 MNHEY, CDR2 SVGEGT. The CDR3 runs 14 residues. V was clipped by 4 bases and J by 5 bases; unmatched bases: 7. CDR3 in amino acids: CASSLGGQAYGYTF. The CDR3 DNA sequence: TGTGCCAGCAGTTTGGGCGGACAGGCTTATGGCTACACCTTC.

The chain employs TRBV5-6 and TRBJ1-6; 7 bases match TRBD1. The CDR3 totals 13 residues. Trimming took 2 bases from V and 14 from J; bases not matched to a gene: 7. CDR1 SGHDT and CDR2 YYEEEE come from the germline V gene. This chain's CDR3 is CASSFFRTGTLHF. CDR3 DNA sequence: TGTGCCAGCAGCTTCTTCCGGACAGGAACCCTCCACTTT.

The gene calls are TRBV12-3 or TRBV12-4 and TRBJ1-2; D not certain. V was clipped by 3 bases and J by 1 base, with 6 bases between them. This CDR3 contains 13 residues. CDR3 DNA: TGTGCCAGCAGTTTCGTCCTTAACTATGGCTACACCTTC. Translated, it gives CASSFVLNYGYTF.

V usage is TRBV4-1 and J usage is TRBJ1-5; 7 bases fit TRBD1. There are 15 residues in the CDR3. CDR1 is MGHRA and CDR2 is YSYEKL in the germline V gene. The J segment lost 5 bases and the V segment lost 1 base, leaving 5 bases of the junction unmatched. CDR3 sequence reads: CASSQVDRDYQPQHF. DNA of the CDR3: TGCGCCAGCAGCCAAGTCGACAGGGACTATCAGCCCCAGCATTTT.

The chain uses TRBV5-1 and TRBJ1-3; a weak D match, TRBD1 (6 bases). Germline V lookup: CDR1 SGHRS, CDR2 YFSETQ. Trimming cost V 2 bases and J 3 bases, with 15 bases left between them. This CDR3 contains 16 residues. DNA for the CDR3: TGCGCCAGCAGCTTCATGGCGGGGGGCCTTGGAAACACCATATATTTT. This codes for CASSFMAGGLGNTIYF.

CDR3 loop: CASSLAGQTYNEQFF. In nucleotides, the CDR3 is TGTGCCAGCAGCTTAGCGGGACAGACGTACAATGAGCAGTTCTTC. The rearrangement joins TRBV7-2 to TRBJ2-1; 7 bases map to TRBD1. Trimming cost V 0 bases and J 4 bases; bases outside gene matches: 3. This CDR3 contains 15 residues. Germline V CDR1 and CDR2: SGHTA, FQGNSA.

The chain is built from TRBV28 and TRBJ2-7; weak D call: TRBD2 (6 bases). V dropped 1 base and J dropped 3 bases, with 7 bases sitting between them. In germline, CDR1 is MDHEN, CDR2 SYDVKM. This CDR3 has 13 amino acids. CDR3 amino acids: CASSLLADYEQYF. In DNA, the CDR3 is TGTGCCAGCAGTTTATTAGCGGACTACGAGCAGTACTTC.

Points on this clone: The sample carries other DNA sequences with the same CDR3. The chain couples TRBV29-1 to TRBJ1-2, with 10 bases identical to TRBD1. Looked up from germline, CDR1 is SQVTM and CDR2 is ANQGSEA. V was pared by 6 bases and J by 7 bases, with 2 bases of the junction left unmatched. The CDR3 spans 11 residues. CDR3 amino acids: CSVGDRGGYTF. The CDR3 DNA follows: TGCAGCGTCGGGGACAGGGGTGGCTACACCTTC.

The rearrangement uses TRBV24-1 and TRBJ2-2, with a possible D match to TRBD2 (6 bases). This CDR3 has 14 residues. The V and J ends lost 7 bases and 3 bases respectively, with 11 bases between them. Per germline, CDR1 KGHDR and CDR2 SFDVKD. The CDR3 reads CATSLSGDTGELFF. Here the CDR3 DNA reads TGTGCCACCAGCCTGTCGGGGGACACCGGGGAGCTGTTTTTT.

CDR3 DNA sequence: TGTGCCAGCAGCCCACTAGCGGGAGGGCCTATTTACAATGAGCAGTTCTTC. This sequence encodes CASSPLAGGPIYNEQFF. The rearrangement links TRBV3-1 (or the pseudogene TRBV3-2) to TRBJ2-1; 13 positions match TRBD2. V shed 4 bases and J 4 bases; nucleotides not matched to a gene: 7. This CDR3 has 17 amino acids. The germline CDR1 and CDR2 sequences are LGHDT and YNNKEL (reference sequence).

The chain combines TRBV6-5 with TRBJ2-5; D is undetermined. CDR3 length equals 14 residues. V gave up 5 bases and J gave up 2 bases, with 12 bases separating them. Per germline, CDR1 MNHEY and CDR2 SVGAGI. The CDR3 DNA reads TGTGCCAGCAGTCTCGAAGCCCCTCAAGAGACCCAGTACTTC. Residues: CASSLEAPQETQYF.

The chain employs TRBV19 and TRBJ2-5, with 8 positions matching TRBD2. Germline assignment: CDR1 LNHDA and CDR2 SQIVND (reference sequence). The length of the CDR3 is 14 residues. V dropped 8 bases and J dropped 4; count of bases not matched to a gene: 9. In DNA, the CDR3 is TGTGCCAGTCTTGCCCCGGGGGGGCTAGAGACCCAGTACTTC. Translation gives CASLAPGGLETQYF.

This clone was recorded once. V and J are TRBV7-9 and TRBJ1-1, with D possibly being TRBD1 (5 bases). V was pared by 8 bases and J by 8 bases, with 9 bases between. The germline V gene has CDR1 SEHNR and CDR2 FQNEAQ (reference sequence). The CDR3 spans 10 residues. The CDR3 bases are TGTGCCAGCGGTGGACAAGAAGCTTTCTTT. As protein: CASGGQEAFF.

The CDR3 is CASSAGSGPVYEQYF. For the CDR3, the DNA is TGTGCCAGCAGTGCTGGGTCGGGTCCAGTGTACGAGCAGTACTTC. The chain combines TRBV2 with TRBJ2-7; D is ambiguous. The CDR3 runs 15 residues. V lost 4 bases to trimming and J lost 4 bases, with 17 bases between them. Looked up from germline, CDR1 is SNHLY and CDR2 is FYNNEI.

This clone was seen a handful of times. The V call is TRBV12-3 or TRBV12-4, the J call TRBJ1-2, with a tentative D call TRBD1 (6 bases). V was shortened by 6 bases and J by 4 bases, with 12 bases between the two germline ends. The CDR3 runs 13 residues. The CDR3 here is CASRQGLGYGYTF. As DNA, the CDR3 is TGTGCCAGCAGACAGGGTTTAGGCTATGGCTACACCTTC.

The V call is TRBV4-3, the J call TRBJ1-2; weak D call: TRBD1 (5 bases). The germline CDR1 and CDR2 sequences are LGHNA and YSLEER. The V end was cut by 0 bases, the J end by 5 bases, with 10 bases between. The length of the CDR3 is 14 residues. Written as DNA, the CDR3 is TGCGCCAGCAGCCAAGAAACAGGAGCGTATGGCTACACCTTC. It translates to CASSQETGAYGYTF.

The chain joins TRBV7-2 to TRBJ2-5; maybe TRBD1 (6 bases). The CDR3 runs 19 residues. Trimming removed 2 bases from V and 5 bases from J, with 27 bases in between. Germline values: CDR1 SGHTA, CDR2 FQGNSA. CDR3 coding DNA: TGTGCCAGCAGCTTAATCAGGGGCATCTCCGATAGGTCAATTGAGACCCAGTACTTC. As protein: CASSLIRGISDRSIETQYF.

CDR3 sequence (DNA): TGTGCCAGCAGCGAAGCGGGGGGTTTAGACGAGCAGTACTTC. It specifies CASSEAGGLDEQYF. The chain links TRBV9 to TRBJ2-7; 9 bases line up with TRBD2. Per germline, CDR1 SGDLS and CDR2 YYNGEE. Trimming at V came to 3 bases and at J to 5 bases, leaving 6 bases not matched to a gene. This CDR3 is built from 14 residues.

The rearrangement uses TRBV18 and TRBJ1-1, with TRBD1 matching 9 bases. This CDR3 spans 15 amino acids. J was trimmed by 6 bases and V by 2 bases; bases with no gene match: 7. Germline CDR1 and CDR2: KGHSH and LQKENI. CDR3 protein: CASSPFDRGSPEAFF. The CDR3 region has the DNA TGTGCCAGCTCACCATTCGACAGGGGGAGTCCTGAAGCTTTCTTT.

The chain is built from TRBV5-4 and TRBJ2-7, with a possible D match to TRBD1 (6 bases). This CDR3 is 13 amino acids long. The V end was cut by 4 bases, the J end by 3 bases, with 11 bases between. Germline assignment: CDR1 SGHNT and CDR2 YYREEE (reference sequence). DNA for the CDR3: TGTGCCAGCAGCGAAGGGACACGCTACGAGCAGTACTTC. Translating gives CASSEGTRYEQYF.

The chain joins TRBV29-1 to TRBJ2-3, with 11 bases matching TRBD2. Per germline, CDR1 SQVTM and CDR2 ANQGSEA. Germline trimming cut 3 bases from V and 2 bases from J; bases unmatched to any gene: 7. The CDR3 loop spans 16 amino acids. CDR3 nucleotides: TGCAGCGTTGATACCGGGACTAGCGGCCTCACAGATACGCAGTATTTT. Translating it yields CSVDTGTSGLTDTQYF.

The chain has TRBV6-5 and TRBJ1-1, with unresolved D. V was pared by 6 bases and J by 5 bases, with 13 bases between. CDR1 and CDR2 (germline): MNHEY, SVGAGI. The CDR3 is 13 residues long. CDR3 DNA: TGTGCCAGCAGCAACCCCGGGTGGACTGAAGCTTTCTTT. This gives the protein CASSNPGWTEAFF.